This T cell receptor (beta chain) appears in the sequencing data of a study of memory CD4+ T cells and cytomegalovirus serostatus. Whole-study findings and limits: CD4+ memory repertoires contained about 40% of the roughly 150 reported CMV TCRbeta sequences.

CDR1 and CDR2 from the germline V gene are SQVTM and ANQGSEA. The CDR3 loop spans 13 amino acids. Losses at the gene ends were 7 bases for V and 7 bases for J; bases not matched to a gene: 12. Single viable CD3+CD4+CD8-CD45RO+ cells were sorted as the memory CD4+ T cells. CD4+ T cells were isolated by positive magnetic selection. TCRdb keeps only in-frame clones here, not all; method: immunoSEQ multiplex PCR. Among 50,000 or so clones listed, approximately 83% were seen once. About this clone itself: Its antigen is not identified.

This clonotype was obtained from an adult in good health and CMV-seronegative. Sample: memory CD4+ T cells from blood. The chain has TRBV29-1 and TRBJ1-2; 7 bases are a match to TRBD1. CDR3 DNA sequence: TGCAGCGGGGACAGCGCGGGGACTAGTGGCTACACCTTC. Translation gives CSGDSAGTSGYTF.